Below, one T cell receptor beta chain is given with its context. Its antigen is unidentified. The V end was cut by 5 bases, the J end by 5 bases, with 7 bases between. The CDR3 totals 12 residues. CDR1 is MDHEN, CDR2 SYDVKM, per germline. This specimen belongs to a study of T cell responses to AZD1222 COVID-19 vaccine. Sequenced by immunoSEQ multiplex PCR; TCRdb stores in-frame clones only, minus some. The table has more than 250,000 clones, 93% seen once. Study results and limitations: Females made up more of the donors, who were largely white British, and clonal diversity may have come out too low. Sampled repertoires all dated from after the peak T cell response. The study found Spike-specific TCR breadth and depth rose after two AZD1222 doses.

The sequenced sample was peripheral blood, obtained on day 0 of AZD1222 vaccination. This chain joins TRBV28 and TRBJ1-5; D not resolved. This clonotype was sampled from an adult in good health. This CDR3 is CASSAVYQPQHF. DNA of the CDR3: TGTGCCAGCAGTGCCGTTTATCAGCCCCAGCATTTT.